This T cell receptor beta chain is from a study of blood T cell repertoires in COVID-19. Whole-study context: Samples representing acute and convalescent COVID-19 were sourced from the United States, Italy and Spain.

The CDR3 is made up of 14 amino acids. Germline loops: CDR1 MNHEY, CDR2 SMNVEV (reference sequence). J gave up 8 bases and V 2 bases, and 6 bases lay outside the gene matches. Original methodology: Amplification of reference gene primers provided the estimated nucleated cell counts. Repertoires were generated with immunoSEQ multiplex PCR, while TCRdb's copy carries only in-frame clones and drops some. The DNA gave D and trimming, while V, J and clone size come from that table. Seen here are 50,000 to 65,000 clones, around nine tenths observed once, and the top ten hold approximately 0.93%. The source material was peripheral blood. The chain has TRBV27 and TRBJ2-4; 7 positions agree with TRBD2. The receptor was isolated from an older man with acute or convalescent COVID-19. The DNA of the CDR3 is TGTGCCAGCAGTTTAGGGGGAGGGATGGACATTCAGTACTTC. Protein product: CASSLGGGMDIQYF.